What follows are 16 T cell receptor beta chains derived from one specimen sequenced in a study of blood T cell repertoires in COVID-19. Clones were sequenced by immunoSEQ multiplex PCR, and TCRdb holds only the in-frame ones, with some missing. The sample has about 210,000 clones; about 86% are singletons. The material sequenced was PBMCs or T cells enriched from blood (not recorded which). These receptors were obtained from a woman in her twenties or thirties who had been exposed to COVID-19.

V usage is TRBV19 and J usage is TRBJ2-1; 8 positions agree with TRBD1. The CDR3 extends over 14 amino acids. Germline CDR1 and CDR2: LNHDA and SQIVND (reference sequence). Germline trimming cut 9 bases from V and 7 bases from J; bases unmatched to any gene: 11. CDR3 sequence (DNA): TGTGCCAGCAGCCGGGGACAGGAGAGGAATGAGCAGTTCTTC. Protein product: CASSRGQERNEQFF. Combining the CDR3 with reference TRBV19 and TRBJ2-1 gives the whole variable domain DGGITQSPKYLFRKEGQNVTLSCEQNLNHDAMYWYRQDPGQGLRLIYYSQIVNDFQKGDIAEGYSVSREKKESFPLTVTSAQKNPTAFYLCASSRGQERNEQFFGPGTRLTVL.

This clone appeared once. The rearrangement links TRBV19 to TRBJ2-5, with D uncertain. V was clipped by 8 bases and J by 5 bases, with 18 bases between them. The CDR3 is 14 amino acids. CDR1 LNHDA and CDR2 SQIVND come from the germline V gene (reference sequence). In DNA form, the CDR3 reads TGTGCCAGTGGCCCCGTCGGCGCGGAGGAGACCCAGTACTTC. Protein: CASGPVGAEETQYF.

The chain is built from TRBV13 and TRBJ1-1; unclear D gene. CDR3 length: 14 residues. With 2 bases removed from V and 2 bases from J, the gap between germline ends came to 9 bases. The germline gives CDR1 PRHDT, CDR2 FYEKMQ (reference sequence). CDR3 amino acids: CASSLKEVNTEAFF. The CDR3, as DNA: TGTGCCAGCAGCTTAAAGGAGGTCAACACTGAAGCTTTCTTT.

The chain combines TRBV24-1 with TRBJ2-1; perhaps TRBD2 as D (6 bases). Germline V gene sequence: CDR1 KGHDR, CDR2 SFDVKD. V was clipped by 1 base and J by 7 bases, with 19 bases between them. The CDR3 is made up of 17 amino acids. The CDR3 region is CATSDFQGGGSKNEQFF. In nucleotides, the CDR3 is TGTGCCACCAGTGATTTCCAGGGTGGGGGGTCAAAGAATGAGCAGTTCTTC.

The chain recombines TRBV6-5 with TRBJ1-2, with 7 bases that match TRBD1. The CDR3 sequence is 16 residues long. Germline V gene sequence: CDR1 MNHEY, CDR2 SVGAGI. V trimming: 2 bases; J trimming: 0 bases; junction bases outside the gene matches: 6. CDR3 DNA: TGTGCCAGCAGTTACCGCGGGGACAGAACTAACTATGGCTACACCTTC. It translates to CASSYRGDRTNYGYTF.

The rearrangement links TRBV30 to TRBJ2-5; 9 nucleotides line up with TRBD1. Germline V gene lookup returns CDR1 GTSNPN and CDR2 SVGIG (reference sequence). This CDR3 comprises 15 residues. The junction had 7 bases not matched to a gene; V was cut back by 0 bases and J by 5 bases. The CDR3, as DNA: TGTGCCTGGAGTGTTGCGGGACAGGGTCGGGAGACCCAGTACTTC. Protein product: CAWSVAGQGRETQYF.

This clone has a single count. V and J are TRBV2 and TRBJ1-2; perhaps TRBD1 as D (6 bases). This CDR3 has 13 amino acids. The germline V gene encodes CDR1 SNHLY and CDR2 FYNNEI. V lost 4 bases, J lost 4 bases, and 10 bases lay in between. In nucleotides, the CDR3 is TGTGCCAGCAGTGGACAGGATGGCTATGGCTACACCTTC. Translation: CASSGQDGYGYTF.

This chain joins TRBV2 and TRBJ1-1; D is unclear. Germline loops: CDR1 SNHLY, CDR2 FYNNEI. The CDR3 extends over 13 amino acids. V dropped 6 bases and J dropped 4 bases, with 12 bases sitting between them. The DNA for the CDR3 is TGTGCCAGCAGGTTTTCGGTTGCCACTGAAGCTTTCTTT. It translates to CASRFSVATEAFF.

This chain connects TRBV19 to TRBJ2-1; D might be TRBD2 (7 bases). This CDR3 has 15 residues. Germline-derived CDR1 and CDR2 are LNHDA and SQIVND (reference sequence). V was trimmed by 7 bases and J by 0 bases, leaving 13 bases between them. The CDR3 sequence: CASTEGGGSYNEQFF. CDR3 in DNA: TGTGCCAGTACCGAAGGGGGGGGCTCCTACAATGAGCAGTTCTTC.

The chain is built from TRBV21-1 and TRBJ1-2; the DNA was not compared with TRBD1, the D call given in the table. TRBV21-1 is recorded as a pseudogene. The CDR3 sequence is 17 residues long. CDR3 sequence reads: CASSKRGPGGGVYGYTF. The CDR3 DNA reads TGTGCCAGCAGCAAAAGGGGGCCAGGGGGCGGGGTCTATGGCTACACCTTC.

The chain is built from TRBV5-1 and TRBJ2-7; 10 nucleotides match TRBD1. Germline trimming cut 4 bases from V and 1 base from J; bases unmatched to any gene: 5. The CDR3 consists of 15 residues. CDR1 is SGHRS, CDR2 YFSETQ, per germline. This CDR3 is CASSLAGQGSYEQYF. The CDR3 nucleotides read TGCGCCAGCAGCCTCGCGGGACAGGGGTCCTACGAGCAGTACTTC.

The chain couples TRBV19 to TRBJ1-4; 10 nucleotides line up with TRBD1. V lost 5 bases to trimming and J lost 7 bases; unmatched junction nucleotides: 7. This CDR3 comprises 15 residues. CDR1 and CDR2 (germline): LNHDA, SQIVND (reference sequence). The CDR3 sequence: CASSPDRGRGEKLFF. The CDR3 DNA reads TGTGCCAGTAGTCCCGACAGGGGGCGCGGTGAAAAACTGTTTTTT.

This sequence joins TRBV25-1 and TRBJ2-3, with 7 bases aligning to TRBD1. CDR1 is MGHDK, CDR2 SYGVNS, per germline. J gave up 2 bases and V 4 bases, and 6 bases lay outside the gene matches. The CDR3 consists of 15 residues. CDR3: CASSATGDNTDTQYF. The DNA of the CDR3 is TGTGCCAGCAGTGCCACAGGGGACAACACAGATACGCAGTATTTT.

The rearrangement joins TRBV28 to TRBJ1-2; TRBD1 agrees at 7 bases. Looked up from germline, CDR1 is MDHEN and CDR2 is SYDVKM. There are 15 residues in the CDR3. With 5 bases clipped from V and 5 bases from J, the junction kept 11 bases outside the gene matches. CDR3 residues: CASSPVQGQIYGYTF. The CDR3 bases are TGTGCCAGCAGTCCCGTACAGGGGCAAATTTATGGCTACACCTTC.

About this clone itself: This sample also contains other DNA sequences that code for the same CDR3. The chain links TRBV9 to TRBJ1-2; 11 bases are a match to TRBD1. The CDR3 length is 14 residues. The J segment lost 3 bases and the V segment lost 3 bases, leaving 1 base of the junction unmatched. Germline values: CDR1 SGDLS, CDR2 YYNGEE. The CDR3 is CASSGGQGDYGYTF. The CDR3 nucleotides are TGTGCCAGCAGCGGGGGACAGGGGGACTATGGCTACACCTTC.

The V gene is TRBV6-1, the J gene TRBJ1-1, with no clear D. V lost 1 base and J 0 bases, leaving 12 bases between the germline ends. The CDR3 spans 16 residues. Germline V gene lookup returns CDR1 MNHNS and CDR2 SASEGT. CDR3 nucleotide sequence: TGTGCCAGCAGTGAAGTCCGCGGTCGGATGAACACTGAAGCTTTCTTT. Its translation is CASSEVRGRMNTEAFF.